This T cell receptor beta chain stems from a study of blood T cell repertoires in COVID-19. Background on the study: The United States, Italy and Spain provided the acute and convalescent COVID-19 samples.

Sequencing was performed with immunoSEQ multiplex PCR; in TCRdb, only in-frame clones are kept and a portion is missing. The sample includes under 150,000 clones, 79% of them seen just once. The germline V gene has CDR1 SGHAT and CDR2 FQDESV (reference sequence). The CDR3 contains 13 residues. The J segment lost 8 bases and the V segment lost 7 bases, leaving 7 bases of the junction unmatched. The J gene is TRBJ1-4, the V gene TRBV11-1; TRBD1 aligns across 7 bases. The source material was peripheral blood. The sequence was collected from a middle-aged man with active or convalescent COVID-19. CDR3 amino acids: CASNGKTGEKLFF. In DNA form, the CDR3 reads TGTGCCAGCAACGGAAAGACAGGGGAAAAACTGTTTTTT.